Shown below are 11 T cell receptor beta chains from a single sample sequenced in a study of cytomegalovirus exposure and HLA in healthy donors. Libraries were prepared by immunoSEQ multiplex PCR; TCRdb keeps only in-frame clonotypes and omits some of them. The table includes around 150,000 clones, around 81% detected once. The sample was PBMCs. The receptors come from a man between 25 and 39 years old in good health and CMV-seropositive.

This chain uses TRBV7-9 with TRBJ2-1, with 8 bases lining up with TRBD2. The CDR3 is 15 residues long. Per the germline V gene, CDR1 is SEHNR and CDR2 is FQNEAQ (reference sequence). The V segment lost 3 bases and the J segment 8 bases; nucleotides outside the gene matches: 9. CDR3 DNA sequence: TGTGCCAGCAGCTTTTTGGGAAGGGGACTAGATGAGCAGTTCTTC. Its translation is CASSFLGRGLDEQFF.

V is TRBV19 and J is TRBJ2-5; a possible D gene is TRBD1 (6 bases). Per germline, CDR1 LNHDA and CDR2 SQIVND (reference sequence). The CDR3 covers 14 residues. Trimming stripped 3 bases from V and 0 bases from J, with 8 bases between. The CDR3 coding sequence is TGTGCCAGTAGTATGCAGGGGTACCAAGAGACCCAGTACTTC. Its protein product is CASSMQGYQETQYF.

The rearrangement links TRBV18 to TRBJ2-7; TRBD1 matches 7 bases. This CDR3 region has 15 residues. The trim removed 4 bases at V and 3 bases at J, leaving 9 bases unmatched. The germline CDR1 and CDR2 sequences are KGHSH and LQKENI. CDR3: CASSLLRDRVYEQYF. The CDR3 coding sequence is TGTGCCAGCTCACTTCTCCGGGACAGAGTCTACGAGCAGTACTTC.

This chain links TRBV19 with TRBJ1-1; 9 bases line up with TRBD1. The J segment lost 3 bases and the V segment lost 3 bases, leaving 8 bases of the junction unmatched. This CDR3 has 16 residues. From germline, CDR1 is LNHDA and CDR2 SQIVND (reference sequence). CDR3 DNA sequence: TGTGCCAGTAGTATCCCTTTACAGGGGGCGGACACTGAAGCTTTCTTT. Its protein is CASSIPLQGADTEAFF.

In the case of this clone: One end of the junction fails to match germline, which may point to a read error. V is TRBV7-7 and J is TRBJ2-5, with TRBD1 matching over 8 bases. The CDR3 is 13 amino acids. CDR1 SSHAT and CDR2 FNYEAQ come from the germline V gene (reference sequence). The CDR3 nucleotides read TGTGCTAGCAGCCCGACAGGGGCAGAGACCCAGTACTTC. It translates to CASSPTGAETQYF.

This clone was detected only once. The chain has TRBV2 and TRBJ1-5; 10 positions match TRBD1. The germline gives CDR1 SNHLY, CDR2 FYNNEI. The CDR3 is 18 residues long. The V gene end was trimmed by 4 bases and the J gene end by 6 bases; junction bases not matched to a gene: 15. The CDR3 reads CASSVPTRDRGLGQPQHF. CDR3 bases: TGTGCCAGCAGTGTCCCGACTCGAGACAGGGGGCTTGGTCAGCCCCAGCATTTT.

This clone showed up just once. The CDR3 loop is CASRPGRGMAYEQYF. In DNA form, the CDR3 reads TGTGCCAGCCGCCCCGGTAGGGGTATGGCCTACGAGCAGTACTTC. The chain has TRBV11-2 and TRBJ2-7, with D perhaps TRBD1 (5 bases). Germline V gene data show CDR1 as SGHAT and CDR2 as FQNNGV. The CDR3 contains 15 residues. The germline V and J ends were trimmed by 8 bases and 2 bases, with 19 bases remaining between them.

The chain combines TRBV5-1 with TRBJ1-2; TRBD1 matches at 10 bases. CDR3 length: 16 residues. Germline V CDR1 and CDR2: SGHRS, YFSETQ. V was pared by 0 bases and J by 1 base, with 3 bases of the junction left unmatched. This CDR3 reads CASSLEGTGVNYGYTF. In nucleotides, the CDR3 is TGCGCCAGCAGCTTGGAAGGGACAGGGGTTAACTATGGCTACACCTTC.

CDR3: CSVGDRSNYGYTF. As DNA, the CDR3 is TGCAGCGTTGGGGACAGATCTAACTATGGCTACACCTTC. V gene TRBV29-1 combines with J gene TRBJ1-2; 7 nucleotides align to TRBD1. CDR1 SQVTM and CDR2 ANQGSEA come from the germline V gene. The trim removed 4 bases at V and 0 bases at J, leaving 2 bases unmatched. The CDR3 extends over 13 amino acids.

Comment on this clone: Its ends do not fully match the called genes, so a read error is possible. J is TRBJ2-5 and V is TRBV7-7; TRBD1 agrees at 9 bases. The germline V gene has CDR1 SSHAT and CDR2 FNYEAQ (reference sequence). The CDR3 spans 17 residues. The DNA of the CDR3 is TGTGCTAGCAGCCCCCGGCCCTTACAGGGGGCTCGGGAGACCCAGTACTTC. It codes for CASSPRPLQGARETQYF.

The chain combines TRBV10-3 with TRBJ1-6; D is undetermined. This CDR3 is built from 18 residues. Between the trimmed V and J ends, which lost 7 bases and 0 bases, there was a span of 19 bases. Germline values: CDR1 ENHRY, CDR2 SYGVKD. CDR3: CAIKRAEGPSSYNSPLHF. In DNA form, the CDR3 reads TGTGCCATCAAGAGGGCCGAAGGTCCCAGCTCCTATAATTCACCCCTCCACTTT.